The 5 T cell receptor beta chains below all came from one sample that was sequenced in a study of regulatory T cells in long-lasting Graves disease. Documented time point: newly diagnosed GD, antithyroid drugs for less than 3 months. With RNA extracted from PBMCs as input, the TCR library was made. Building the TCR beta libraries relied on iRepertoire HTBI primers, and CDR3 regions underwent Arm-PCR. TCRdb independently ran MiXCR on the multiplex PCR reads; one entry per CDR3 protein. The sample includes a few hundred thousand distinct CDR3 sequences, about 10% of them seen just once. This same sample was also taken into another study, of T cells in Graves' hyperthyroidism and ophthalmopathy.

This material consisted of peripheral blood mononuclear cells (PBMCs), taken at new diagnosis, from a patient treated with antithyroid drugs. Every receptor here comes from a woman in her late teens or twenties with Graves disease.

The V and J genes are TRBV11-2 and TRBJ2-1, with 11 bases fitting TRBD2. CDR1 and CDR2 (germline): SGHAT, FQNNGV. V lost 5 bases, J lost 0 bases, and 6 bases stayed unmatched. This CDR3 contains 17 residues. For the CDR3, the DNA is TGTGCCAGCAGCCCTGGGACTAGCGGCTTCTCCTACAATGAGCAGTTCTTC. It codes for CASSPGTSGFSYNEQFF.

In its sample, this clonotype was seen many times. The CDR3 DNA reads as TGTGCCAGCAATTGGAAAGATCAGAACACTGAAGCTTTCTTT. The encoded protein is CASNWKDQNTEAFF. J is TRBJ1-1 and V is TRBV2; D is unresolved. CDR3 size: 14 residues. The V end was cut by 7 bases, the J end by 1 base, with 13 bases between. The germline gives CDR1 SNHLY, CDR2 FYNNEI.

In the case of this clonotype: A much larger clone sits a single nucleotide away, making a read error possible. The CDR3 DNA reads TGTGCCAGCAGCTCTCGGTACCCTCACAGGGGGCATGGAGATACGCAGTATTTT. Translation: CASSSRYPHRGHGDTQYF. The chain combines TRBV11-2 with TRBJ2-3; 9 bases map to TRBD1. CDR3 length equals 18 residues. Per the germline V gene, CDR1 is SGHAT and CDR2 is FQNNGV. The J segment lost 5 bases and the V segment lost 4 bases, leaving 16 bases of the junction unmatched.

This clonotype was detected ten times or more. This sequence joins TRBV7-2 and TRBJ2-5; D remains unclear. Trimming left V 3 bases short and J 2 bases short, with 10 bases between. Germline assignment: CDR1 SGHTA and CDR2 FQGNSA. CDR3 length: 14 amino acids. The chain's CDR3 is CASSLSILQETQYF. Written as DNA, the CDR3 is TGTGCCAGCAGCTTGAGCATCTTACAAGAGACCCAGTACTTC.

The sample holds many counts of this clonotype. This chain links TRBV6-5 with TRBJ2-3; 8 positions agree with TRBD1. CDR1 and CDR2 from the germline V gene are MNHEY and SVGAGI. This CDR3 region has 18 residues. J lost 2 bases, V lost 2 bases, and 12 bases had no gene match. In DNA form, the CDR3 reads TGTGCCAGCAGTTACCGAGATAAACCGGGACAGGACACAGATACGCAGTATTTT. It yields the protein CASSYRDKPGQDTDTQYF.